This T cell receptor (beta chain) derives from a study of graft-versus-host responses after intestinal transplantation. The CDR3 has 15 residues. Trimming took off 4 bases at V and 5 bases at J, with 16 bases between the two ends. Germline CDR1 is SGHRS and CDR2 is YFSETQ. As for this clone: Its antigen is undetermined.

Study results and limitations: GvH clones were identified in recipient marrow, with some first appearing in ileum or blood. Allograft graft-versus-host to host-versus-graft clonal ratios ran high in patients with graft-donor T cell macrochimerism.

Method: immunoSEQ multiplex PCR; TCRdb's copy keeps in-frame clones and lacks some. The table shows approximately 50,000 clones, with 70% to 90% occurring only once. This TCR derives from a human patient who received an intestinal transplant, so some T cells may come from the graft donor. Here the sequenced sample was PBMCs, taken 26 days after transplant. This sequence joins TRBV5-1 and TRBJ2-1, with a weak D call TRBD2 (6 bases). The CDR3 DNA is TGCGCCAGCAGCCCGGGACTTCGGGCTGACAATGAGCAGTTCTTC. This codes for CASSPGLRADNEQFF.